The 25 T cell receptor beta chains in this list originate from one sample, sequenced in a study. TCRdb re-analysed the 5' RACE reads in MiXCR, keeping a single row per CDR3 protein. The table lists some 54,000 distinct CDR3 sequences, under 20% of them singletons. Specimen: naive CD4+ T cells sorted from blood. Subset specified: naive CD4+ T cells, CD4+CD45RA+CD25-. Every receptor here comes from a female donor with breast cancer.

This clonotype occurred a few times. The V gene is TRBV20-1, the J gene TRBJ2-5, with TRBD1 matching over 7 bases. The CDR3 runs 16 residues. Per the germline V gene, CDR1 is DFQATT and CDR2 is SNEGSKA (reference sequence). V shed 5 bases, J shed 5 bases, and the junction held 17 bases outside the gene matches. CDR3 residues: CSALSPRQGTGETQYF. Written as DNA, the CDR3 is TGCAGTGCTCTGTCTCCGAGACAGGGAACGGGGGAGACCCAGTACTTC.

The chain uses TRBV11-2 and TRBJ1-2; D not resolved. The CDR3 totals 16 residues. Trimming took 2 bases from V and 2 from J, leaving 15 bases between them. The germline V gene has CDR1 SGHAT and CDR2 FQNNGV. In DNA form, the CDR3 reads TGTGCCAGCAGCTTAAACTCCGACGGAAGGAACTATGGCTACACCTTC. It specifies CASSLNSDGRNYGYTF.

Remarks on this clonotype: A much larger clone lies one base from this, so it may be a read error. The genes are TRBV6-5 and TRBJ2-7; D may be TRBD1 (6 bases). CDR1 and CDR2 (germline): MNHEY, SVGAGI. The CDR3 runs 14 residues. The CDR3 loop reads CASSSWGGQSEQCF. The CDR3 DNA is TGTGCCAGCAGTTCTTGGGGCGGACAGTCGGAGCAGTGCTTC.

This clonotype was observed many times. The chain uses TRBV5-5 and TRBJ2-5, with no clear D. Per germline, CDR1 SGHKS and CDR2 YYEKEE (reference sequence). The CDR3 is 14 residues long. Deletions cut 4 bases from V and 2 bases from J, with 12 bases between. The CDR3, as DNA: TGTGCCAGCAGCGGTTCCGCGCCGCAAGAGACCCAGTACTTC. Protein sequence: CASSGSAPQETQYF.

V usage is TRBV5-5 and J usage is TRBJ2-6, with D possibly TRBD1 on 5 matching bases. CDR3 size: 21 residues. Germline loops: CDR1 SGHKS, CDR2 YYEKEE (reference sequence). V lost 0 bases to trimming and J lost 4 bases, with 26 bases between them. Written as DNA, the CDR3 is TGTGCCAGCAGCTTGGACAGGCCGCTTATAGCTTTTTCTCTAGGGGCCAACGTCCTGACTTTC. Protein product: CASSLDRPLIAFSLGANVLTF. Filled out from reference TRBV5-5 and TRBJ2-6, the complete variable domain reads DAGVTQSPTHLIKTRGQQVTLRCSPISGHKSVSWYQQVLGQGPQFIFQYYEKEERGRGNFPDRFSARQFPNYSSELNVNALLLGDSALYLCASSLDRPLIAFSLGANVLTFGAGSRLTVL.

This chain links TRBV10-1 with TRBJ1-1; no clear D. Trimming cost V 11 bases and J 3 bases, with 10 bases left between them. The CDR3 spans 11 residues. Per the germline V gene, CDR1 is WNHNN and CDR2 is SYGVQD (reference sequence). CDR3 nucleotides: TGCGCCCCCAAGACCCACACTGAAGCTTTCTTT. Translated, it gives CAPKTHTEAFF.

This clonotype was seen more than once but under ten times. This chain uses TRBV11-1 with TRBJ2-3; TRBD2 aligns across 10 bases. The CDR3 loop spans 19 amino acids. J lost 3 bases, V lost 5 bases, and 17 bases had no gene match. Germline lookup yields CDR1 SGHAT and CDR2 FQDESV (reference sequence). DNA for the CDR3: TGTGCCAGCAGCCCGAAACATAGGACTAGCGGAAGAACTACAGATACGCAGTATTTT. It specifies CASSPKHRTSGRTTDTQYF.

J is TRBJ2-7 and V is TRBV7-2; 11 nucleotides match TRBD2. In germline, CDR1 is SGHTA, CDR2 FQGNSA. The CDR3 extends over 17 amino acids. J was trimmed by 5 bases and V by 9 bases; bases with no gene match: 18. Here the CDR3 reads CARSARKGTSGANEQYF. The DNA for the CDR3 is TGTGCCAGAAGCGCTAGAAAAGGGACTAGCGGAGCTAACGAGCAGTACTTC.

This clonotype was counted a few times. The rearrangement joins TRBV5-1 to TRBJ1-6; TRBD1 matches 7 bases. The CDR3 contains 15 residues. Trimming cost V 1 base and J 5 bases; bases outside gene matches: 3. The germline V gene has CDR1 SGHRS and CDR2 YFSETQ. CDR3 DNA: TGCGCCAGCAGCTTGCAGGGGGGAGATAATTCACCCCTCCACTTT. Protein product: CASSLQGGDNSPLHF.

V usage is TRBV5-1 and J usage is TRBJ2-1; 8 bases are a match to TRBD2. This CDR3 has 16 amino acids. The junction had 13 bases not matched to a gene; V was cut back by 4 bases and J by 7 bases. Germline V gene data show CDR1 as SGHRS and CDR2 as YFSETQ. The CDR3 DNA reads as TGCGCCAGCAGCCTGCCGGGACTAGAGAATCTGAATGAGCAGTTCTTC. Protein sequence: CASSLPGLENLNEQFF.

This clonotype was seen a few times. The chain joins TRBV30 to TRBJ2-7; TRBD1 matches 8 bases. The length of the CDR3 is 14 residues. After removal of 4 bases from V and 7 bases from J, the junction contained 12 bases not matched to a gene. CDR1 is GTSNPN, CDR2 SVGIG, per germline (reference sequence). The CDR3 protein is CAWNRSRQGREQYF. The CDR3 bases are TGTGCCTGGAATCGAAGCCGACAGGGGAGGGAGCAGTACTTC.

The chain has TRBV7-9 and TRBJ2-5, with 10 bases aligning to TRBD2. The CDR3 spans 17 residues. Trimming removed 5 bases from V and 5 bases from J; junction bases left unmatched: 14. CDR1 SEHNR and CDR2 FQNEAQ come from the germline V gene (reference sequence). The CDR3 loop reads CASSPRTSGWMRETQYF. The CDR3 DNA reads TGTGCCAGCAGCCCCCGGACTAGCGGATGGATGAGGGAGACCCAGTACTTC.

This chain joins TRBV5-6 and TRBJ1-5; tentative D call: TRBD1 (6 bases). The CDR3 is made up of 16 amino acids. V lost 2 bases and J 0 bases, leaving 12 bases between the germline ends. CDR1 and CDR2 from the germline V gene are SGHDT and YYEEEE. CDR3 in amino acids: CASSFRGGHSNQPQHF. DNA of the CDR3: TGTGCCAGCAGCTTCAGGGGAGGACATAGCAATCAGCCCCAGCATTTT.

This clonotype was counted a few times. The gene calls are TRBV20-1 and TRBJ2-7; weak D call: TRBD1 (6 bases). CDR1 is DFQATT, CDR2 SNEGSKA, per germline (reference sequence). V lost 5 bases, J lost 7 bases, and 18 bases lay in between. The CDR3 length is 13 residues. CDR3 in DNA: TGCAGTGCTGGCCGCGATGCTCAGGGGGAGCAGTACTTC. Translation: CSAGRDAQGEQYF.

This clonotype was seen a handful of times. This chain links TRBV11-2 with TRBJ2-7, with 9 bases that match TRBD2. The CDR3 extends over 15 amino acids. J was trimmed by 2 bases and V by 5 bases; bases with no gene match: 7. Looked up from germline, CDR1 is SGHAT and CDR2 is FQNNGV. Written as DNA, the CDR3 is TGTGCCAGCAGCCTATCTAGCGGGAACACCTACGAGCAGTACTTC. As protein: CASSLSSGNTYEQYF.

With respect to this clonotype: Being one base from a much bigger clone, this may be a read error. This chain connects TRBV5-1 to TRBJ1-1; TRBD1 aligns across 11 bases. J was trimmed by 5 bases and V by 2 bases; bases with no gene match: 8. CDR3 size: 16 residues. CDR1 and CDR2 from the germline V gene are SGHRS and YFSETQ. The chain's CDR3 is CASSFGRTGGLTEAFF. The CDR3 DNA reads TGCGCCAGCAGCTTTGGACGGACAGGGGGCTTGACTGAAGCTTTCTTT.

This clonotype was counted only a few times. The chain couples TRBV7-2 to TRBJ2-4; 7 bases are shared with TRBD2. After removal of 2 bases from V and 0 bases from J, the junction contained 4 bases not matched to a gene. The length of the CDR3 is 16 residues. Germline V CDR1 and CDR2: SGHTA, FQGNSA. CDR3: CASSLWEGGAKNIQYF. CDR3 nucleotides: TGTGCCAGCAGCTTATGGGAGGGTGGAGCCAAAAACATTCAGTACTTC.

To note about this clonotype: One end of the junction does not line up with germline, which may come from a read error. This rearrangement joins TRBV19 to TRBJ1-5, with D unclear. This CDR3 is 15 amino acids long. Germline lookup yields CDR1 LNHDA and CDR2 SQIVND (reference sequence). The chain's CDR3 is CASNIGPLSNQPQHF. CDR3 DNA: TGTGCCAGTAATATAGGACCTCTTAGCAATCAGCCCCAGCATTTT.

This clonotype was counted between two and nine times. This chain links TRBV5-1 with TRBJ1-6; D possibly corresponds to TRBD1 (6 bases). V was pared by 4 bases and J by 9 bases, with 14 bases between. The germline V gene has CDR1 SGHRS and CDR2 YFSETQ. CDR3 length: 14 amino acids. The CDR3 sequence: CASSPTGTFSPLHF. DNA for the CDR3: TGCGCCAGCAGCCCCACAGGGACGTTTTCACCCCTCCACTTT.

The rearrangement uses TRBV9 and TRBJ2-7; weak D call: TRBD1 (5 bases). The CDR3 spans 14 residues. The V end was cut by 4 bases, the J end by 3 bases, with 14 bases between. Germline V CDR1 and CDR2: SGDLS, YYNGEE. The CDR3 loop is CASSPGDRNYEQYF. The CDR3 nucleotides are TGTGCCAGCAGCCCAGGTGACAGAAACTACGAGCAGTACTTC.

The chain carries TRBV5-1 and TRBJ2-6; TRBD1 aligns across 7 bases. The CDR3 totals 14 residues. Germline V gives CDR1 SGHRS, CDR2 YFSETQ. The V gene end was trimmed by 7 bases and the J gene end by 1 base; junction bases not matched to a gene: 2. The CDR3 reads CASQTGSGANVLTF. Written as DNA, the CDR3 is TGCGCCAGCCAGACAGGGTCTGGGGCCAACGTCCTGACTTTC.

This clonotype has ten or more counts. V and J are TRBV7-3 and TRBJ1-1, with D uncertain. Germline V gives CDR1 SGHTA, CDR2 FQGTGA. V was clipped by 1 base and J by 8 bases, with 11 bases between them. CDR3 length equals 13 residues. DNA of the CDR3: TGTGCCAGCAGCTTAAGGACGGGCGGGGAAGCTTTCTTT. Amino acids: CASSLRTGGEAFF.

This clonotype was seen once. This sequence may be a read error, since a much larger clone differs from it by one base. The J gene is TRBJ1-2, the V gene TRBV29-1; TRBD1 matches at 9 bases. The CDR3 loop spans 13 amino acids. The ends lost 7 bases at V and 2 bases at J; junction bases unmatched: 5. In germline, CDR1 is SQVTM, CDR2 ANQGSEA. The CDR3 DNA reads TGCAGCGCCCAAGGGACAGGGAACTATGGCTACACCTTC. The encoded protein is CSAQGTGNYGYTF. The entire variable domain, with the rest obtained from reference TRBV29-1 and TRBJ1-2, is as follows: SAVISQKPSRDICQRGTSLTIQCQVDSQVTMMFWYRQQPGQSLTLIATANQGSEATYESGFVIDKFPISRPNLTFSTLTVSNMSPEDSSIYLCSAQGTGNYGYTFGSGTRLTVV.

This clonotype has ten or more counts. V usage is TRBV5-1 and J usage is TRBJ1-2, with no clear D. CDR3 length: 14 residues. Germline assignment: CDR1 SGHRS and CDR2 YFSETQ. Trimming pared 0 bases from V and 4 bases from J, leaving 10 bases between. CDR3 amino acids: CASSLEGHLYGYTF. DNA of the CDR3: TGCGCCAGCAGCTTGGAGGGCCACCTCTATGGCTACACCTTC.

At least ten counts were recorded for this clonotype. The V and J genes are TRBV20-1 and TRBJ2-1; D is unclear. Trimming took off 4 bases at V and 1 base at J, with 8 bases between the two ends. The CDR3 totals 13 residues. Germline loops: CDR1 DFQATT, CDR2 SNEGSKA (reference sequence). For the CDR3, the DNA is TGCAGTGCTAATCGTCAGTCCTACAATGAGCAGTTCTTC. It codes for CSANRQSYNEQFF.